The next 10 T cell receptor beta chains were all read from a single sample in a study of cytomegalovirus exposure and HLA in healthy donors. 13 Jbeta primers and 60 Vbeta primers were used for the PCR. The table came from immunoSEQ multiplex PCR; TCRdb's copy has only in-frame clones and leaves some out. The table has 65,000 to 75,000 clones, about 65% seen once. The sequenced sample was PBMCs. The receptors originated from a woman aged 30 to 39 in good health and CMV-seronegative.

The chain is built from TRBV5-1 and TRBJ2-2, with TRBD1 as a possible D gene (5 bases). The CDR3 contains 15 residues. The V gene lost 4 bases and the J gene lost 0 bases, with 10 bases spanning the gap. CDR1 and CDR2 (germline): SGHRS, YFSETQ. CDR3 amino acids: CASSLTESNTGELFF. The CDR3 coding sequence is TGCGCCAGCAGCCTGACAGAATCGAACACCGGGGAGCTGTTTTTT.

V and J are TRBV7-2 and TRBJ1-1; 8 nucleotides agree with TRBD1. The CDR3 consists of 15 residues. V lost 3 bases to trimming and J lost 4 bases; unmatched junction nucleotides: 7. Germline assignment: CDR1 SGHTA and CDR2 FQGNSA. CDR3 DNA: TGTGCCAGCAGCTTTTCAGGGGGCGTTCTCACTGAAGCTTTCTTT. Amino acids: CASSFSGGVLTEAFF.

This chain joins TRBV19 and TRBJ1-2; 8 nucleotides line up with TRBD1. The CDR3 is made up of 15 amino acids. Germline trimming cut 7 bases from V and 2 bases from J; bases unmatched to any gene: 9. Germline V gene data show CDR1 as LNHDA and CDR2 as SQIVND (reference sequence). The DNA of the CDR3 is TGTGCCAGTACGGGACGACAGGGGATAAACTATGGCTACACCTTC. Amino acids: CASTGRQGINYGYTF.

CDR3 protein: CASSERGGLRMNTEAFF. Here the CDR3 DNA reads TGTGCCAGCAGTGAAAGGGGGGGGCTACGGATGAACACTGAAGCTTTCTTT. This chain joins TRBV6-1 and TRBJ1-1; D may be TRBD1 (6 bases). Trimming cost V 2 bases and J 0 bases, with 16 bases left between them. Germline V gene data show CDR1 as MNHNS and CDR2 as SASEGT. The CDR3 loop spans 17 amino acids.

The CDR3 DNA follows: TGTGCCAGCAGCGTAGAAGGACAGGGGTATGGCTACACCTTC. Translating it yields CASSVEGQGYGYTF. The rearrangement joins TRBV9 to TRBJ1-2; 9 positions match TRBD1. The germline CDR1 and CDR2 sequences are SGDLS and YYNGEE. The CDR3 contains 14 residues. With 0 bases clipped from V and 5 bases from J, the junction kept 2 bases outside the gene matches.

The chain links TRBV18 to TRBJ1-3, with D unresolved. In germline, CDR1 is KGHSH, CDR2 LQKENI. V was trimmed by 1 base and J by 4 bases, leaving 8 bases between them. This CDR3 region has 14 residues. The CDR3 protein is CASSPLKQGNTIYF. CDR3 in DNA: TGTGCCAGCTCACCACTGAAACAGGGAAACACCATATATTTT.

This clone has more than one count but fewer than ten. This chain links TRBV5-6 with TRBJ2-5, with 11 bases aligning to TRBD2. Germline V gene lookup returns CDR1 SGHDT and CDR2 YYEEEE. The CDR3 consists of 16 residues. J was trimmed by 2 bases and V by 2 bases; bases with no gene match: 5. The CDR3 DNA is TGTGCCAGCAGCTTTTCGGGACTAGCGGTTCAAGAGACCCAGTACTTC. The encoded protein is CASSFSGLAVQETQYF. The variable domain in full, with the rest retrieved from reference TRBV5-6 and TRBJ2-5, is DAGVTQSPTHLIKTRGQQVTLRCSPKSGHDTVSWYQQALGQGPQFIFQYYEEEERQRGNFPDRFSGHQFPNYSSELNVNALLLGDSALYLCASSFSGLAVQETQYFGPGTRLLVL.

V is TRBV5-1 and J is TRBJ2-2, with 7 bases matching TRBD1. Germline V gives CDR1 SGHRS, CDR2 YFSETQ. V lost 4 bases, J lost 4 bases, and 4 bases stayed unmatched. This CDR3 has 14 amino acids. This CDR3 is CASSLGQATGELFF. The CDR3 bases are TGCGCCAGCAGCCTAGGACAGGCCACCGGGGAGCTGTTTTTT. Based on the CDR3 plus reference TRBV5-1 and TRBJ2-2, the full variable domain is KAGVTQTPRYLIKTRGQQVTLSCSPISGHRSVSWYQQTPGQGLQFLFEYFSETQRNKGNFPGRFSGRQFSNSRSEMNVSTLELGDSALYLCASSLGQATGELFFGEGSRLTVL.

The chain carries TRBV2 and TRBJ2-2; 8 bases map to TRBD1. The CDR3 covers 16 residues. Looked up from germline, CDR1 is SNHLY and CDR2 is FYNNEI. After removal of 6 bases from V and 1 base from J, the junction contained 7 bases not matched to a gene. In DNA, the CDR3 is TGTGCCAGCAGGGAGAAAGACAGGGGGAACACCGGGGAGCTGTTTTTT. Protein product: CASREKDRGNTGELFF.

The J gene is TRBJ2-1, the V gene TRBV6-6; D remains unclear. CDR3 length: 14 residues. The germline V and J ends were trimmed by 2 bases and 7 bases, with 12 bases remaining between them. Germline-derived CDR1 and CDR2 are MNHNY and SVGAGI (reference sequence). The CDR3 nucleotides are TGTGCCAGCAGTTACAACCCGGGTTGGAATGAGCAGTTCTTC. It translates to CASSYNPGWNEQFF.